A selection of T cell receptor beta chains follows, all from one sample in a study of blood T cells in healthy people across ages. Each CDR3 protein gets one entry after TCRdb re-called the 5' RACE reads with MiXCR. The sample records some 700,000 distinct CDR3 sequences, roughly 41% being singletons. The material sequenced was blood. Receptors originate from an older woman in good health. Both conserved end residues are part of each CDR3. The D gene is left open where the match is weak. Clone size is stated in some rows and not others, as once, few, many or a class when expanded.

TRBV19	-	TRBJ1-1	-	CASSIAGRNTEAFF	TGTGCCAGTAGTATAGCTGGACGGAACACTGAAGCTTTCTTT
TRBV20-1	-	TRBJ2-2	-	CSASRGGRTGELFF	TGCAGTGCTTCCAGGGGAGGGAGGACCGGGGAGCTGTTTTTT
TRBV3-1	once	TRBJ2-7	-	CAGSPQGHEQYF	TGTGCCGGCAGCCCGCAGGGTCACGAGCAGTACTTC
TRBV2	-	TRBJ2-1	-	CASSENYSSYNEQFF	TGTGCCAGCAGTGAGAACTACAGCTCCTACAATGAGCAGTTCTTC
TRBV7-9	-	TRBJ2-5	-	CASSLGGYDTRHEQYF	TGTGCCAGCAGCTTAGGAGGTTATGACACACGCCATGAGCAGTACTTC
TRBV6-5	few	TRBJ2-1	TRBD2	CASSPGLATNEQFF	TGTGCCAGCAGCCCCGGACTAGCTACCAATGAGCAGTTCTTC
TRBV20-1	few	TRBJ1-6	-	CSAIGSGGNSPLHF	TGCAGTGCCATTGGGTCCGGGGGTAATTCACCCCTCCACTTT
TRBV7-2	-	TRBJ1-1	-	CASSSNQGAAFF	TGTGCCAGCAGCTCTAACCAGGGTGCGGCTTTCTTT
TRBV5-1	-	TRBJ1-1	-	CASSPRVSNTEAFF	TGCGCCAGCAGCCCGCGTGTCTCGAACACTGAAGCTTTCTTT
TRBV12-3/TRBV12-4	few	TRBJ2-7	TRBD2	CASSQLAGGYEQYF	TGCGCCAGCAGCCAACTAGCGGGGGGTTACGAGCAGTACTTC
TRBV25-1	-	TRBJ2-1	-	CASSAEGHEQFF	TGTGCCAGCAGCGCAGAGGGCCATGAGCAGTTCTTC
TRBV27	-	TRBJ1-4	TRBD1	CASSTYRGGEKLFF	TGTGCCAGCAGTACCTACAGGGGAGGGGAAAAACTGTTTTTT
TRBV20-1	-	TRBJ2-1	-	CSARDGLASSSSYNEQFF	TGCAGTGCTAGAGATGGGTTGGCTAGCTCGAGCTCCTACAATGAGCAGTTCTTC
TRBV27	-	TRBJ2-1	TRBD2	CASNRAGGPGNELFF	TGTGCCAGCAACCGAGCGGGAGGGCCTGGCAATGAGCTGTTCTTC
TRBV20-1	few	TRBJ2-1	TRBD2	CSARNSGRAHNEQFF	TGCAGTGCTAGAAATAGCGGGAGGGCCCACAATGAGCAGTTCTTC
TRBV4-2	-	TRBJ2-5	TRBD1	CASSQDFRTGRETQYF	TGTGCCAGCAGCCAAGATTTTCGGACAGGGAGGGAGACCCAGTACTTC
TRBV5-1	-	TRBJ2-7	TRBD1	CASSPGPGGLNEQYF	TGCGCCAGCAGTCCCGGTCCAGGGGGCCTAAACGAGCAGTACTTC
TRBV12-3/TRBV12-4	many	TRBJ2-5	TRBD2	CASSRTTGRETQYF	TGTGCCAGCAGCCGCACAACCGGGAGGGAGACCCAGTACTTC
TRBV7-3	-	TRBJ1-1	-	CASGLYNKNTEAFF	TGTGCCAGCGGCTTATACAATAAGAACACTGAAGCTTTCTTT
TRBV24-1	few	TRBJ2-3	-	CATSDSLRASTDTQYF	TGTGCCACCAGTGATTCCCTACGGGCTAGCACAGATACGCAGTATTTT
TRBV9	-	TRBJ1-4	-	CASSVDSRTQLFF	TGTGCCAGCAGCGTAGACTCTCGGACCCAACTGTTTTTT
TRBV2	few	TRBJ2-3	-	CASSEGDQATDTQYF	TGTGCCAGCAGTGAAGGGGACCAAGCCACAGATACGCAGTATTTT
TRBV20-1	-	TRBJ2-2	TRBD2	CSARGRSLTGELFF	TGCAGTGCCCGCGGGAGATCCCTTACCGGGGAGCTGTTTTTT
TRBV9	few	TRBJ2-7	TRBD2	CASSPTSGKGYEQYF	TGTGCCAGCAGCCCAACTAGCGGGAAAGGGTACGAGCAGTACTTC
TRBV7-9	-	TRBJ1-2	TRBD1	CASSLGTGDHGYTF	TGTGCCAGCAGCTTAGGGACAGGGGATCATGGCTACACCTTC
TRBV10-3	-	TRBJ2-7	-	CAISEQGTYEQYF	TGTGCCATCAGTGAACAGGGTACCTACGAGCAGTACTTC
TRBV24-1	few	TRBJ2-7	TRBD1	CATSDRTDRVYEQYF	TGTGCCACCAGTGATCGTACCGACAGGGTCTACGAGCAGTACTTC
TRBV20-1	-	TRBJ2-7	TRBD2	CSAERGPGEQYF	TGCAGTGCTGAGCGGGGGCCGGGGGAGCAGTACTTC
TRBV6-6	-	TRBJ2-1	-	CASSYGRGGEQFF	TGTGCCAGCAGTTACGGCAGGGGCGGTGAGCAGTTCTTC
TRBV10-3	-	TRBJ2-3	-	CAISPDMYTQYF	TGTGCCATCAGTCCAGATATGTATACGCAGTATTTT
TRBV5-1	-	TRBJ1-2	-	CASSLGHPKDGYTF	TGCGCCAGCAGCTTAGGACATCCAAAGGATGGCTACACCTTC